Listed here is a single T cell receptor (beta chain). The sample holds other DNA sequences that translate to the same CDR3. The sample originates from a study of CD8+ T cells in alopecia areata. In each case, RNA was isolated and then reverse transcribed into cDNA as the sequencing template. Measured with immunoSEQ multiplex PCR; TCRdb has only the in-frame clones, and not every one. This sample yields roughly 120,000 clones, of which 53% are seen a single time; about 0.5% belongs to the top ten. Germline V gives CDR1 SQVTM, CDR2 ANQGSEA. V dropped 5 bases and J dropped 4 bases, with 10 bases sitting between them. The CDR3 spans 12 residues. Treatment described: oral pan-JAK inhibitor, 5-10 mg twice daily.

The chain joins TRBV29-1 to TRBJ2-3, with D unresolved. The source material was CD4+ T cells sorted from blood, sampled at week 4, from a patient treated with tofacitinib. This receptor was identified in a human donor with alopecia areata. The CDR3 nucleotides read TGCAGCGTTTTGGGGTCCGCAGATACGCAGTATTTT. Translation gives CSVLGSADTQYF.